This T cell receptor (beta chain) was identified during a study of identical twins. The V end was cut by 5 bases, the J end by 0 bases, with 12 bases between. There are 15 residues in the CDR3. Germline-derived CDR1 and CDR2 are SGHRS and YFSETQ. Each CDR3 protein gets one entry after TCRdb re-called the 5' RACE reads with MiXCR. The sample lists about 520,000 distinct CDR3 sequences; about 20% were seen once. In this sample, this clonotype turned up many times. Its antigen is unidentified. Study outcomes and limitations: In cord blood, abundant beta clonotypes had fewer insertions; memory showed no trend. Out-of-frame alpha sequences common to twins exhibited a surplus of low generation probability.

The donors were all healthy and Caucasian. These data also featured in a second study, about T cells expressing NK-cell markers. That study adds: An anti-gamma-delta TCR antibody confined sorting to alpha-beta TCR T cells across several of the experiments.

The clonotype was recovered from a woman younger than 35 in good health. Material for sequencing was CD4+ T cells sorted from blood. The chain combines TRBV5-1 with TRBJ2-1; a weak D match, TRBD1 (6 bases). As DNA, the CDR3 is TGCGCCAGCAGACCAGGGGCGAGCTCCTACAATGAGCAGTTCTTC. Protein: CASRPGASSYNEQFF.